This entry lists 27 T cell receptor beta chains sequenced from one sample in a study of CD8 T cells in ankylosing spondylitis. TCRdb used MiXCR to reprocess the 5' RACE reads, holding one entry per CDR3 protein. Of 150,000 to 200,000 distinct CDR3 sequences in the sample, around 32% were seen once. The sequenced sample was synovial fluid, either unsorted or a sorted T cell fraction (not recorded which). These receptors were taken from a male donor with ankylosing spondylitis.

This clonotype occurred once. The genes are TRBV15 and TRBJ1-5, with 10 bases fitting TRBD1. In germline, CDR1 is LNHNV, CDR2 YYDKDF (reference sequence). The CDR3 extends over 16 amino acids. Trimming at V came to 1 base and at J to 7 bases, leaving 7 bases not matched to a gene. CDR3 amino acids: CATSRAGQGVGQPQHF. CDR3 DNA: TGTGCCACCAGCAGAGCCGGACAGGGGGTTGGCCAGCCCCAGCATTTT.

V is TRBV3-1 and J is TRBJ1-2; 7 positions match TRBD1. The CDR3 length is 14 residues. From germline, CDR1 is LGHDT and CDR2 YNNKEL (reference sequence). V trimming: 7 bases; J trimming: 6 bases; junction bases outside the gene matches: 11. The CDR3 loop reads CASTIQGTTHGYTF. The CDR3 bases are TGTGCCAGCACCATACAGGGGACGACCCATGGCTACACCTTC.

The gene calls are TRBV27 and TRBJ2-7; D possibly uses TRBD1 or TRBD2 (5 bases each). V lost 2 bases to trimming and J lost 5 bases, with 13 bases between them. CDR1 is MNHEY, CDR2 SMNVEV, per germline (reference sequence). This CDR3 has 14 amino acids. CDR3 residues: CASSLQGPSHEQYF. The CDR3 bases are TGTGCCAGCAGTTTACAGGGTCCTAGCCACGAGCAGTACTTC.

This clonotype showed up just a few times. The V gene is TRBV7-9, the J gene TRBJ1-1, with no clear D. CDR1 is SEHNR and CDR2 is FQNEAQ in the germline V gene (reference sequence). Trimming stripped 2 bases from V and 9 bases from J, with 10 bases between. The CDR3 is 12 residues long. This CDR3 is CASSLSSRKAFF. DNA for the CDR3: TGTGCCAGCAGCTTATCGTCAAGGAAAGCTTTCTTT.

This clonotype was recorded a few times. One end of the junction fails to match germline, which may point to a read error. As DNA, the CDR3 is TGCGCCAGCATCTTGACTAGCGGGGGGGCGAACACCGGGGAGCTGTTTTTT. It translates to CASILTSGGANTGELFF. The rearrangement uses TRBV5-1 and TRBJ2-2; 14 nucleotides line up with TRBD2. The CDR3 extends over 17 amino acids. Germline V gene sequence: CDR1 SGHRS, CDR2 YFSETQ.

This clonotype came up many times. The chain has TRBV5-1 and TRBJ1-5; 7 bases fit TRBD1. V lost 4 bases to trimming and J lost 11 bases; unmatched junction nucleotides: 12. Germline CDR1 is SGHRS and CDR2 is YFSETQ. This CDR3 has 14 residues. CDR3 sequence (DNA): TGCGCCAGCAGCATGGGCACAGGGGACGGGACCCAGCATTTT. It codes for CASSMGTGDGTQHF.

In this sample, this clonotype turned up a few times. This chain connects TRBV20-1 to TRBJ2-7, with TRBD2 matching over 8 bases. V shed 1 base, J shed 2 bases, and the junction held 10 bases outside the gene matches. This CDR3 is 16 amino acids long. Per the germline V gene, CDR1 is DFQATT and CDR2 is SNEGSKA (reference sequence). The CDR3 bases are TGCAGTGCTAGAGCCCCATTGGCGGGAGGAACCTACGAGCAGTACTTC. It codes for CSARAPLAGGTYEQYF.

This clonotype was picked up a small number of times. The chain couples TRBV3-1 to TRBJ2-3, with unresolved D. CDR1 and CDR2 (germline): LGHDT, YNNKEL (reference sequence). The CDR3 is made up of 12 amino acids. Trimming removed 1 base at V and 5 bases at J, with 4 bases between. The CDR3 loop reads CASSQVGDTQYF. The CDR3 DNA reads as TGTGCCAGCAGCCAAGTGGGAGATACGCAGTATTTT.

The chain uses TRBV12-3 or TRBV12-4 and TRBJ1-4, with no clear D. This CDR3 is built from 11 residues. With 3 bases removed from V and 14 bases from J, the gap between germline ends came to 10 bases. CDR3 protein: CASSFGSTLFF. CDR3 bases: TGTGCCAGCAGTTTCGGCAGCACGCTGTTTTTT.

This clonotype was picked up a small number of times. CDR3 region: CSARDVGQGVVTEAFF. Here the CDR3 DNA reads TGCAGTGCTAGAGATGTCGGACAGGGGGTCGTCACTGAAGCTTTCTTT. The chain couples TRBV20-1 to TRBJ1-1; TRBD1 aligns across 10 bases. The CDR3 is made up of 16 amino acids. In germline, CDR1 is DFQATT, CDR2 SNEGSKA (reference sequence). The V gene end was trimmed by 0 bases and the J gene end by 4 bases; junction bases not matched to a gene: 8.

This clonotype was found many times. CDR3 nucleotide sequence: TGTGCCATCAGTGGCTACGGAGATACGCAGTATTTT. Amino acid sequence: CAISGYGDTQYF. V gene TRBV10-3 combines with J gene TRBJ2-3; no definite D call. In germline, CDR1 is ENHRY, CDR2 SYGVKD. The CDR3 loop spans 12 amino acids. Trimming removed 4 bases at V and 5 bases at J, with 7 bases between.

The V gene is TRBV11-2, the J gene TRBJ2-7; D is undetermined. V gave up 1 base and J gave up 3 bases, with 13 bases separating them. The CDR3 consists of 15 residues. Germline CDR1 and CDR2: SGHAT and FQNNGV. The CDR3 region is CASSLGPLENYEQYF. Here the CDR3 DNA reads TGTGCCAGCAGCTTAGGCCCCCTTGAAAACTACGAGCAGTACTTC. Supplemented by reference TRBV11-2 and TRBJ2-7, the full variable domain reads EAGVAQSPRYKIIEKRQSVAFWCNPISGHATLYWYQQILGQGPKLLIQFQNNGVVDDSQLPKDRFSAERLKGVDSTLKIQPAKLEDSAVYLCASSLGPLENYEQYFGPGTRLTVT.

This clonotype was found a few times. The CDR3 protein is CASSSQGGLASYEQYF. The CDR3 nucleotides are TGTGCCAGCAGCTCGCAGGGGGGACTAGCATCCTACGAGCAGTACTTC. The gene calls are TRBV7-2 and TRBJ2-7, with 9 bases lining up with TRBD2. V trimming: 4 bases; J trimming: 1 base; junction bases outside the gene matches: 8. This CDR3 comprises 16 residues. Germline assignment: CDR1 SGHTA and CDR2 FQGNSA. Full variable domain (missing parts from reference TRBV7-2 and TRBJ2-7): GAGVSQSPSNKVTEKGKDVELRCDPISGHTALYWYRQSLGQGLEFLIYFQGNSAPDKSGLPSDRFSAERTGGSVSTLTIQRTQQEDSAVYLCASSSQGGLASYEQYFGPGTRLTVT.

The rearrangement joins TRBV7-9 to TRBJ1-1; D is undetermined. This CDR3 is 13 amino acids long. The V gene lost 1 base and the J gene lost 6 bases, with 9 bases spanning the gap. Germline CDR1 and CDR2: SEHNR and FQNEAQ (reference sequence). In nucleotides, the CDR3 is TGTGCCAGCAGCTTAGTCCCGGTGCCTGAAGCTTTCTTT. It yields the protein CASSLVPVPEAFF.

This clonotype was recorded at least ten times. The chain carries TRBV21-1 and TRBJ2-1; the table's D call of TRBD2 was not tested on the DNA. TRBV21-1 is flagged as a pseudogene. The CDR3 is 14 amino acids. CDR3 in amino acids: CASSKVDSGNEQFF. The CDR3 DNA follows: TGTGCCAGCAGCAAAGTGGATAGCGGCAATGAGCAGTTCTTC.

This clonotype was counted between two and nine times. The chain joins TRBV27 to TRBJ1-1; TRBD1 matches at 7 bases. Germline lookup yields CDR1 MNHEY and CDR2 SMNVEV (reference sequence). The CDR3 has 14 residues. V was pared by 6 bases and J by 6 bases, with 10 bases of the junction left unmatched. The CDR3 region has the DNA TGTGCCAGCAGCCCAAACAGGGGATTGGCTGAAGCTTTCTTT. This sequence encodes CASSPNRGLAEAFF.

This clonotype showed up just a few times. The gene calls are TRBV7-9 and TRBJ2-1, with D uncertain. The CDR3 consists of 12 residues. V lost 0 bases and J lost 7, with 4 bases in between. The germline CDR1 and CDR2 sequences are SEHNR and FQNEAQ (reference sequence). The CDR3 loop is CASSLAPNEQFF. The CDR3 nucleotides are TGTGCCAGCAGCTTAGCGCCGAATGAGCAGTTCTTC.

Relative to its sample, this clonotype is medium-sized. V is TRBV2 and J is TRBJ2-1; 9 bases align to TRBD1. The CDR3 extends over 17 amino acids. After removal of 0 bases from V and 5 bases from J, the junction contained 8 bases not matched to a gene. Germline V gene data show CDR1 as SNHLY and CDR2 as FYNNEI. Here the CDR3 reads CASSEALIQGAHNEQFF. The DNA of the CDR3 is TGTGCCAGCAGTGAAGCGCTAATACAGGGGGCCCACAATGAGCAGTTCTTC.

V is TRBV20-1 and J is TRBJ1-4; D not resolved. Trimming cost V 6 bases and J 7 bases, with 18 bases left between them. Germline loops: CDR1 DFQATT, CDR2 SNEGSKA (reference sequence). This CDR3 is built from 14 residues. The CDR3 region has the DNA TGCAGTGCCGCGATGGTGGCCGCGGGTGAAAAACTGTTTTTT. This codes for CSAAMVAAGEKLFF.

This sequence joins TRBV7-9 and TRBJ1-2, with 10 bases matching TRBD1. CDR3 size: 15 residues. Trimming removed 1 base from V and 2 bases from J; junction bases left unmatched: 1. Germline V gene sequence: CDR1 SEHNR, CDR2 FQNEAQ (reference sequence). CDR3 DNA sequence: TGTGCCAGCAGCTTAGTGGGACAGGGGAACTATGGCTACACCTTC. It specifies CASSLVGQGNYGYTF.

This clonotype was seen repeatedly, ten times or more. The rearrangement links TRBV27 to TRBJ2-7, with a tentative D call TRBD1 (6 bases). V was shortened by 3 bases and J by 2 bases, with 20 bases between the two germline ends. Germline CDR1 reads MNHEY; CDR2 reads SMNVEV (reference sequence). CDR3 length: 17 amino acids. The CDR3 DNA reads as TGTGCCAGCAGTTTCTCGCCATTCCGGGACACAACCTACGAGCAGTACTTC. It is translated as CASSFSPFRDTTYEQYF.

In this sample, this clonotype turned up many times. This rearrangement joins TRBV5-1 to TRBJ1-1; D perhaps matches TRBD1 (5 bases). V shed 3 bases and J shed 7 bases, with 13 bases lying between them. CDR1 SGHRS and CDR2 YFSETQ come from the germline V gene. This CDR3 contains 13 residues. The DNA for the CDR3 is TGCGCCAGCAGCTCTTTGGTGGGGGGTGAAGCTTTCTTT. Translating it yields CASSSLVGGEAFF.

This chain connects TRBV29-1 to TRBJ1-1; TRBD1 is a possible D gene (5 bases). Trimming shortened V by 8 bases and J by 4 bases, and 20 bases separated the two germline ends. Germline CDR1 is SQVTM and CDR2 is ANQGSEA. The CDR3 contains 14 residues. This chain's CDR3 is CSTHEGEGVTEAFF. The CDR3 nucleotides are TGCAGCACCCACGAAGGGGAAGGGGTCACTGAAGCTTTCTTT.

This chain connects TRBV20-1 to TRBJ1-1; D is possibly TRBD1 (6 bases). Germline V gene data show CDR1 as DFQATT and CDR2 as SNEGSKA (reference sequence). This CDR3 contains 12 residues. The CDR3 loop reads CRPLRGGTEAFF. CDR3 nucleotide sequence: TGCAGGCCTCTAAGGGGGGGTACTGAAGCTTTCTTT.

This clonotype was counted at least ten times. This chain joins TRBV12-3 or TRBV12-4 and TRBJ2-1; no reliable D call. The V end was cut by 5 bases, the J end by 7 bases, with 12 bases between. The CDR3 length is 13 residues. The DNA of the CDR3 is TGTGCCAGCAGTCCCTCTGGGCGTAATGAGCAGTTCTTC. This codes for CASSPSGRNEQFF.

This clonotype was counted at least ten times. The rearrangement joins TRBV21-1 to TRBJ1-1; the D segment call TRBD1 is taken from the table without a DNA check. TRBV21-1 is a known pseudogene. CDR3 length: 20 residues. The CDR3 nucleotides are TGTGCCAGCAGCAAAGCGGGAGAGTGGGGGCGTACCGGGAGGAACACTGAAGCTTTCTTT. Its protein is CASSKAGEWGRTGRNTEAFF.

The chain combines TRBV3-1 with TRBJ1-3; TRBD1 might be the D (5 bases). Trimming shortened V by 4 bases and J by 2 bases, and 12 bases separated the two germline ends. CDR1 is LGHDT and CDR2 is YNNKEL in the germline V gene (reference sequence). The CDR3 is made up of 15 amino acids. The CDR3 DNA reads TGTGCCAGCAGCCCCAGGGATCTAACTGGAAACACCATATATTTT. It codes for CASSPRDLTGNTIYF.